The T cell receptor beta chain described here comes from a study of CD8 T cells in Susac syndrome. Deletions cut 6 bases from V and 5 bases from J, with 16 bases between. This CDR3 has 14 amino acids. The germline CDR1 and CDR2 sequences are MNHEY and SMNVEV (reference sequence). An input of about 0.45 to 1 ug of RNA was subjected to reverse transcription using random hexamers. An immunoSEQ multiplex PCR generated amplified TCR beta CDR3 products spanning 54 Vbeta and 13 Jbeta. TCRdb re-analysed the immunoSEQ multiplex PCR reads in MiXCR, keeping a single row per CDR3 protein. The sample shows around 200,000 distinct CDR3 sequences, approximately 95% of them seen only once. TEMRA cells underwent FACS enrichment and CD8+ and CD4+ T cells underwent negative isolation.

This clonotype originated in a human donor with multiple sclerosis. The sample taken for sequencing was CD4+ T cells from PBMCs. The V and J genes are TRBV27 and TRBJ2-5; either TRBD1 or TRBD2 may fit D (5 bases each). The CDR3 reads CASSPGPRRETQYF. CDR3 coding DNA: TGTGCCAGCAGCCCGGGACCCAGGAGGGAGACCCAGTACTTC.